A single sample is the source of the 10 T cell receptor beta chains below, sequenced in a study of post-analysis software for immune sequencing data. Regarding the study as a whole: When patients were compared with controls, 5 or 6 TRBV segments were more frequent, TRBV5-6, TRBV5-1 and TRBV20-1 among them.

What these receptors recognize is not known. cDNA libraries for TCR beta contained unique molecular identifiers. TCRdb recomputed calls from the PCR reads with MiXCR, one row per CDR3 protein. The sample holds under 650,000 distinct CDR3 sequences, around 44% seen once. The specimen sequenced was blood. Source of these receptors: a girl under 18 with multiple sclerosis.

The chain couples TRBV2 to TRBJ2-7, with D maybe TRBD1 (5 bases). Per germline, CDR1 SNHLY and CDR2 FYNNEI. V lost 8 bases and J lost 2, with 16 bases in between. This CDR3 comprises 14 residues. CDR3 loop: CASYNQGTAYEQYF. For the CDR3, the DNA is TGTGCCAGCTATAACCAGGGCACAGCCTACGAGCAGTACTTC.

DNA of the CDR3: TGTGCCAGCAGCTTTGCCCCTGCCTCGACAGGGTCCTATGGCTACACCTTC. Its protein is CASSFAPASTGSYGYTF. The chain combines TRBV7-9 with TRBJ1-2; 7 nucleotides agree with TRBD1. With V trimmed by 3 bases and J by 4 bases, 14 bases remained unmatched. Germline lookup yields CDR1 SEHNR and CDR2 FQNEAQ (reference sequence). This CDR3 is built from 17 residues.

The chain is built from TRBV2 and TRBJ2-1, with 11 bases aligning to TRBD1. CDR1 is SNHLY, CDR2 FYNNEI, per germline. The CDR3 runs to 16 residues. V was pared by 5 bases and J by 10 bases, with 13 bases of the junction left unmatched. The CDR3 nucleotides read TGTGCCAGCAGTCCCGTTACCGGGACAGGGGGTTACGAGCAGTTCTTC. Protein: CASSPVTGTGGYEQFF.

For the CDR3, the DNA is TGTGCCAGCAGCCCCCTCACGGGGATAGCCCATGGCTACACCTTC. It codes for CASSPLTGIAHGYTF. The gene calls are TRBV7-9 and TRBJ1-2; no firm D call. The CDR3 covers 15 residues. Trimming stripped 5 bases from V and 6 bases from J, with 19 bases between. The germline V gene encodes CDR1 SEHNR and CDR2 FQNEAQ (reference sequence).

The rearrangement joins TRBV7-2 to TRBJ2-5; D call uncertain. The J call is uncertain, as TRBJ2-7 better fits the DNA end. The length of the CDR3 is 16 residues. The germline gives CDR1 SGHTA, CDR2 FQGNSA. The CDR3 DNA reads as TGTGCCAGCAGCTTAGAATCGAGCGTCGGAAGGAACGAGCAGTACTTC. Its protein is CASSLESSVGRNEQYF.

In its sample, this clonotype was seen a few times. The CDR3 nucleotides read TGTGCCAGCAGCGTCCCGGGACTAGCGGGGGGCCCTAGCTCCTACGAGCAGTACTTC. Protein: CASSVPGLAGGPSSYEQYF. This chain joins TRBV9 and TRBJ2-7; TRBD2 aligns across 15 bases. The CDR3 is 19 amino acids. V gave up 2 bases and J gave up 0 bases; unmatched junction bases: 9. CDR1 and CDR2 from the germline V gene are SGDLS and YYNGEE.

This clonotype was seen a few times. This chain connects TRBV29-1 to TRBJ2-7; no definite D call. CDR1 and CDR2 (germline): SQVTM, ANQGSEA. V lost 0 bases to trimming and J lost 2 bases, with 5 bases between them. The CDR3 spans 12 residues. CDR3 bases: TGCAGCGTTGAAGATTCGGCCTACGAGCAGTACTTC. Translation gives CSVEDSAYEQYF.

This clonotype was counted only a few times. The DNA is omitted, as the CDR3 cannot be located on it reliably, and the CDR3 follows TCRdb's listing. The chain employs TRBV12-3 or TRBV12-4 and TRBJ2-3; the D call of TRBD1 is as the table states it, not checked on the DNA. The CDR3 spans 16 amino acids, including both terminal residues. The CDR3 is CASILGALVSTDTQYF.

The chain links TRBV29-1 to TRBJ2-1, with 13 bases identical to TRBD2. Germline CDR1 reads SQVTM; CDR2 reads ANQGSEA. The CDR3 runs 13 residues. V lost 7 bases to trimming and J lost 9 bases; unmatched junction nucleotides: 6. The CDR3 DNA reads TGCAGCGAAACTAGCGGGAGGGCCTCTGAGCAGTTCTTC. Amino acids: CSETSGRASEQFF.

The chain is built from TRBV29-1 and TRBJ1-1; D gene ambiguous. The CDR3 length is 15 residues. Germline-derived CDR1 and CDR2 are SQVTM and ANQGSEA. V shed 4 bases and J shed 1 base, with 16 bases lying between them. The CDR3: CSVGLGRQSNTEAFF. The CDR3 DNA reads as TGCAGCGTTGGATTAGGGAGGCAATCGAACACTGAAGCTTTCTTT.